This T cell receptor (beta chain) was captured in a study of control samples from healthy donors and cancer patients. On this clone: The sample contains more than one DNA sequence encoding this CDR3.

This CDR3 spans 14 amino acids. Per the germline V gene, CDR1 is SGHRS and CDR2 is YFSETQ. V shed 1 base and J shed 0 bases, with 4 bases lying between them. TCRdb's copy holds only in-frame clones and misses some; the assay was immunoSEQ multiplex PCR. The repertoire includes around 130,000 clones, about 87% of them detected once, and 9% to 14% sits in the top ten. The clonotype originates from a man aged 25 to 45 in good health. The sequencing input was blood. The rearrangement joins TRBV5-1 to TRBJ1-4; no clear D. CDR3: CASSLTATNEKLFF. CDR3 sequence (DNA): TGCGCCAGCAGCTTGACTGCAACTAATGAAAAACTGTTTTTT.